This T cell receptor beta chain was sequenced during a study of human T cells and chemical hapten exposure. Study overall: The study traced per-sample TCR yield variation mainly to small differences in pooled library volumes. Regarding the study as a whole: TCRs exceeding 1 in 1000 frequency stayed unchanged with DPC sensitization.

Comments on this clonotype: The antigen is not known.

From germline, CDR1 is SEHNR and CDR2 FQNEAQ (reference sequence). This CDR3 has 15 amino acids. After removal of 1 base from V and 7 bases from J, the junction contained 10 bases not matched to a gene. Unfractionated whole blood yielded the extracted total RNA. For the library, individual cDNA molecules each received unique molecular identifiers. Authors' data handling: Individual samples carried between about 20,000 and 700,000 TCRs, with roughly 95,000 as the median. MiXCR, run by TCRdb on the 5' RACE reads, gives a single entry per CDR3 protein. These V and J calls are TCRdb output, not the study's own analysis. The sample contains roughly 82,000 distinct CDR3 sequences, about a sixth of which appear only once.

The chain combines TRBV7-9 with TRBJ2-7; 7 bases match TRBD2. This TCR came from a female donor in good health. The CDR3 coding sequence is TGTGCCAGCAGCTTAGAAGAAGGGAGGGGAGAGGAGCAGTACTTC. It encodes CASSLEEGRGEEQYF.